The 19 T cell receptor beta chains below all came from one sample that was sequenced in a study of cytomegalovirus exposure and HLA in healthy donors. TCRdb keeps only in-frame clones here, not all; method: immunoSEQ multiplex PCR. The data show about 70,000 clones, around 94% seen once. Sequenced material: PBMCs. Every receptor here comes from a young man in good health and CMV-seropositive.

This clone was detected only once. The chain employs TRBV10-3 and TRBJ1-2, with D hard to call. V lost 6 bases to trimming and J lost 8 bases, with 19 bases between them. The germline gives CDR1 ENHRY, CDR2 SYGVKD. This CDR3 comprises 14 residues. The CDR3 here is CAISAARTERGYTF. The CDR3 nucleotides are TGTGCCATCAGCGCCGCGAGGACGGAGCGGGGCTACACCTTC.

The chain uses TRBV12-5 and TRBJ2-5; D may be TRBD2 (6 bases). Germline V gene data show CDR1 as LGHNT and CDR2 as FRNRAP. The CDR3 extends over 15 amino acids. The ends were cut back, 5 bases at V and 5 bases at J, with 18 bases in the middle. The CDR3 DNA is TGTGCTAGTGGTCCCCCCACTAGCCCCTATGAGACCCAGTACTTC. The encoded protein is CASGPPTSPYETQYF. The complete variable domain, with remaining parts taken from reference TRBV12-5 and TRBJ2-5, reads DARVTQTPRHKVTEMGQEVTMRCQPILGHNTVFWYRQTMMQGLELLAYFRNRAPLDDSGMPKDRFSAEMPDATLATLKIQPSEPRDSAVYFCASGPPTSPYETQYFGPGTRLLVL.

This chain links TRBV7-9 with TRBJ2-5; D possibly corresponds to TRBD1 (6 bases). Germline V gives CDR1 SEHNR, CDR2 FQNEAQ (reference sequence). Trimming left V 3 bases short and J 5 bases short, with 13 bases between. The CDR3 extends over 14 amino acids. In DNA, the CDR3 is TGTGCCAGCAGCTTGGGGACACTTGTGGAGACCCAGTACTTC. Its translation: CASSLGTLVETQYF.

This chain uses TRBV10-1 with TRBJ2-5, with 9 bases aligning to TRBD2. V dropped 0 bases and J dropped 5; count of bases not matched to a gene: 10. The CDR3 has 17 amino acids. Germline V CDR1 and CDR2: WNHNN, SYGVQD (reference sequence). In DNA, the CDR3 is TGCGCCAGCAGTGAGTCTACAACGCGGGAGGGCTCGGAGACCCAGTACTTC. It encodes CASSESTTREGSETQYF.

The V gene is TRBV2, the J gene TRBJ2-6; 10 bases are a match to TRBD1. Germline values: CDR1 SNHLY, CDR2 FYNNEI. The CDR3 is 17 amino acids. J was trimmed by 4 bases and V by 2 bases; bases with no gene match: 5. The CDR3: CASSERRQGAGANVLTF. The CDR3, as DNA: TGTGCCAGCAGTGAAAGGAGACAGGGGGCCGGGGCCAACGTCCTGACTTTC.

CDR3 coding DNA: TGTGCCAGCGATGGTCGACTATCCTACGAGCAGTACTTC. Protein product: CASDGRLSYEQYF. The chain carries TRBV28 and TRBJ2-7; possibly TRBD2 for D (5 bases). The CDR3 has 13 residues. CDR1 is MDHEN, CDR2 SYDVKM, per germline. V was trimmed by 8 bases and J by 1 base, leaving 12 bases between them.

This chain connects TRBV21-1 to TRBJ2-3; the table assigns TRBD1, which was not confirmed against the DNA. TRBV21-1 is labeled a pseudogene. CDR3 length equals 14 residues. DNA of the CDR3: TGTGCCAGCAGCGGACAGGGGACAACAGATACGCAGTATTTT. Protein sequence: CASSGQGTTDTQYF.

J is TRBJ2-7 and V is TRBV11-2, with D uncertain. V shed 4 bases and J shed 7 bases, with 14 bases lying between them. This CDR3 spans 13 amino acids. CDR1 is SGHAT, CDR2 FQNNGV, per germline. As DNA, the CDR3 is TGTGCCAGCAGCTCCCGGATACACGGGGAGCAGTACTTC. Its protein product is CASSSRIHGEQYF.

The V call is TRBV2, the J call TRBJ2-5, with 16 bases aligning to TRBD2. This CDR3 is built from 16 residues. CDR1 SNHLY and CDR2 FYNNEI come from the germline V gene. V lost 6 bases and J lost 4; bases outside the gene matches: 5. CDR3 DNA: TGTGCCAGCAGGGGACTAGCGGGAGGGCGGGGAGAGACCCAGTACTTC. It codes for CASRGLAGGRGETQYF.

The chain is built from TRBV28 and TRBJ2-4; D not resolved. V lost 6 bases and J 0 bases, leaving 15 bases between the germline ends. The CDR3 spans 16 residues. From germline, CDR1 is MDHEN and CDR2 SYDVKM. Here the CDR3 reads CASRAWATPAKNIQYF. CDR3 nucleotides: TGTGCCAGCAGGGCCTGGGCAACTCCAGCCAAAAACATTCAGTACTTC.

This sequence joins TRBV28 and TRBJ2-7; 7 bases line up with TRBD2. The CDR3 covers 15 residues. Germline loops: CDR1 MDHEN, CDR2 SYDVKM. The V and J ends lost 7 bases and 7 bases, in that order; junction bases with no gene match: 16. The CDR3 coding sequence is TGTGCCAGCATTGTAGCGGGCCCCTCCTACGAGGAGCAGTACTTC. It is translated as CASIVAGPSYEEQYF.

This rearrangement joins TRBV30 to TRBJ2-1, with a tentative D call TRBD2 (5 bases). The V end lost 2 bases, the J end lost 0 bases, and 5 bases lay between the germline ends. The CDR3 sequence is 13 residues long. Germline V gene data show CDR1 as GTSNPN and CDR2 as SVGIG (reference sequence). CDR3 nucleotides: TGTGCCTGGAGTACTAGCTCCTACAATGAGCAGTTCTTC. It codes for CAWSTSSYNEQFF. The full variable domain, with the rest looked up from reference TRBV30 and TRBJ2-1, is SQTIHQWPATLVQPVGSPLSLECTVEGTSNPNLYWYRQAAGRGLQLLFYSVGIGQISSEVPQNLSASRPQDRQFILSSKKLLLSDSGFYLCAWSTSSYNEQFFGPGTRLTVL.

This chain connects TRBV28 to TRBJ2-5, with TRBD2 matching 7 bases. Germline V gene lookup returns CDR1 MDHEN and CDR2 SYDVKM. V was pared by 4 bases and J by 5 bases, with 7 bases of the junction left unmatched. CDR3 length equals 14 residues. The CDR3 is CASSSAGVRETQYF. CDR3 bases: TGTGCCAGCAGTTCGGCGGGAGTACGGGAGACCCAGTACTTC. The whole variable domain, filled in from reference TRBV28 and TRBJ2-5, reads DVKVTQSSRYLVKRTGEKVFLECVQDMDHENMFWYRQDPGLGLRLIYFSYDVKMKEKGDIPEGYSVSREKKERFSLILESASTNQTSMYLCASSSAGVRETQYFGPGTRLLVL.

The rearrangement uses TRBV27 and TRBJ2-7, with a weak D call TRBD1 (5 bases). There are 13 residues in the CDR3. The V gene's germline CDR1 is MNHEY and CDR2 SMNVEV (reference sequence). V gave up 4 bases and J gave up 3 bases, with 10 bases separating them. CDR3 sequence: CASSSSQGYEQYF. The CDR3 nucleotides are TGTGCCAGCAGTTCTTCCCAGGGCTACGAGCAGTACTTC.

This clone turned up a few times. The gene calls are TRBV4-1 and TRBJ1-2; D is unclear. V was cut by 0 bases and J by 5 bases, with 22 bases left in between. Germline CDR1 and CDR2: MGHRA and YSYEKL. The CDR3 extends over 18 amino acids. In nucleotides, the CDR3 is TGCGCCAGCAGCCAAGAGTGGTTTGGGCGCCAGGAAAAATATGGCTACACCTTC. Protein product: CASSQEWFGRQEKYGYTF.

The chain uses TRBV19 and TRBJ1-2; a possible D gene is TRBD1 (6 bases). CDR1 and CDR2 from the germline V gene are LNHDA and SQIVND (reference sequence). Trimming shortened V by 8 bases and J by 5 bases, and 15 bases separated the two germline ends. The CDR3 has 13 residues. The CDR3 reads CASDTGLGYGYTF. The CDR3 bases are TGTGCCAGTGATACAGGGTTGGGTTATGGCTACACCTTC.

The rearrangement joins TRBV19 to TRBJ2-1; 13 nucleotides align to TRBD2. CDR3 size: 13 residues. Losses at the gene ends were 6 bases for V and 10 bases for J; bases not matched to a gene: 3. Germline CDR1 LNHDA, CDR2 SQIVND (reference sequence). This chain's CDR3 is CASRGGLAGEQFF. The CDR3 DNA is TGTGCCAGTAGGGGGGGACTAGCGGGAGAGCAGTTCTTC.

With regard to this clone: A junction boundary mismatches the germline segment, possibly from a read error. The V gene is TRBV28, the J gene TRBJ2-7; 10 bases match TRBD1. From germline, CDR1 is MDHEN and CDR2 SYDVKM. CDR3 length: 14 residues. Here the CDR3 DNA reads TGTGCCAGCAGGAAGACAGGGGGCTCCAACGAGCAGTACTTC. It yields the protein CASRKTGGSNEQYF.

This chain joins TRBV28 and TRBJ2-1, with D uncertain. V gave up 7 bases and J gave up 9 bases, with 19 bases separating them. Germline V gene lookup returns CDR1 MDHEN and CDR2 SYDVKM. The CDR3 is made up of 14 amino acids. CDR3 coding DNA: TGTGCCAGCAAAGTCATGTATGGCCAGGCTGAGCAGTTCTTC. Encoded protein: CASKVMYGQAEQFF.